A selection of T cell receptor beta chains follows, all from one sample in a study of blood T cell repertoires in COVID-19. The data were produced by immunoSEQ multiplex PCR, yet TCRdb's version contains in-frame clones alone and is incomplete. Of around 250,000 clones detected, more than 75% appear once; the ten largest clones hold 7.1%. Sequenced: peripheral blood. These receptors came from an older woman with active or convalescent COVID-19. The CDR3 runs from the conserved cysteine through the conserved F or W. D genes are given only for firm matches. The size of a clone is reported for some rows only, either as once, few or many, or as a class for expanded clones.

cdr3_nt | cdr3_aa | d_call | j_call | clone_size | v_call
TGTGCCAGCAGCTCGTATGGGACAGGGGGCGCGGGTACGCAGTATTTT | CASSSYGTGGAGTQYF | TRBD1 | TRBJ2-3 | NA | TRBV7-2
TGTGCCAGCACCACCGGGGGGGGAATGGACGCTGAAGCTTTCTTT | CASTTGGGMDAEAFF | NA | TRBJ1-1 | NA | TRBV6-5
TGTGCCACCCATCAGGTGGGCAATCAGCCCCAGCATTTT | CATHQVGNQPQHF | NA | TRBJ1-5 | NA | TRBV28
TGTGCCAGCAGTATCTACTGCTCGGGGACCTACGAGCAGTACTTC | CASSIYCSGTYEQYF | NA | TRBJ2-7 | NA | TRBV21-1
TGTGCCAGCAGGAATCATGGGGGGACCGGGGAGCTGTTTTTT | CASRNHGGTGELFF | NA | TRBJ2-2 | many | TRBV6-5
TGTGCCAGCAGCCCGCCGGGAAGAAGGGAAGCTTTCTTT | CASSPPGRREAFF | NA | TRBJ1-1 | NA | TRBV6-6
TGTGCCAGTAGGTTGCAGGGGGCATCGTATGGCTACACCTTC | CASRLQGASYGYTF | TRBD1 | TRBJ1-2 | once | TRBV19
TGTGCCAGCAGCGGTGACAGGGGCCACACTGAAGCTTTCTTT | CASSGDRGHTEAFF | TRBD1 | TRBJ1-1 | NA | TRBV7-2
TGTGCCAGCAGAGAACAGGGAGAGGGTTCACCCCTCCACTTT | CASREQGEGSPLHF | NA | TRBJ1-6 | NA | TRBV7-2
TGTGCCAGCAGTCCATTAGAGCTCACGGAGACCCAGTACTTC | CASSPLELTETQYF | NA | TRBJ2-5 | once | TRBV27
TGTGCCAGCAGCTACGGCGGGGGCAATCAGCCCCAGCATTTT | CASSYGGGNQPQHF | NA | TRBJ1-5 | NA | TRBV7-2
TGCAGCGTTCGGACAGGTGTTGGCTACACCTTC | CSVRTGVGYTF | TRBD1 | TRBJ1-2 | NA | TRBV29-1
TGCGCCAGCAGCCCCGGACTCGAGCAGTACTTC | CASSPGLEQYF | NA | TRBJ2-7 | NA | TRBV5-1
TGTGCCAGCAGCGCGACCCCAGGGGCTACTGAAGCTTTCTTT | CASSATPGATEAFF | NA | TRBJ1-1 | NA | TRBV9
TGTGCCAGCAGCTTAGGGACAGCTGAAGCTTTCTTT | CASSLGTAEAFF | NA | TRBJ1-1 | NA | TRBV11-2
TGTGCCACCAGTGATTTGACGGACAGGGAAGGGGAGACCCAGTACTTC | CATSDLTDREGETQYF | TRBD1 | TRBJ2-5 | NA | TRBV24-1
TGTGCCAGCAGTTTTCCAGGGACAATTTCACCCCTCCACTTT | CASSFPGTISPLHF | NA | TRBJ1-6 | NA | TRBV28
TGTGCCAGCAGCCCCTACAGGAACACTGAAGCTTTCTTT | CASSPYRNTEAFF | NA | TRBJ1-1 | few | TRBV14
TGTGCCAGCAGCGTCTCCGGGACTAGAGGCACCGGGGAGCTGTTTTTT | CASSVSGTRGTGELFF | TRBD2 | TRBJ2-2 | once | TRBV7-6
TGTGCCAGCACCCAGGCCGATCAGCCCCAGCATTTT | CASTQADQPQHF | NA | TRBJ1-5 | NA | TRBV12-3/TRBV12-4
TGTGCCAGCTCATCAAAGCCGGGACAGACTGCAACTAATGAAAAACTGTTTTTT | CASSSKPGQTATNEKLFF | TRBD1 | TRBJ1-4 | NA | TRBV18
TGTGCCAGCAATGTACAAGACACCTACGAGCAGTACTTC | CASNVQDTYEQYF | NA | TRBJ2-7 | NA | TRBV28
TGTGCCAGTTCCAGGGGGACCAACTATGGCTACACCTTC | CASSRGTNYGYTF | TRBD1 | TRBJ1-2 | NA | TRBV19
TGTGCCAGTAGGACTAGCGGGGGCCCCGGGATCTTC | CASRTSGGPGIF | TRBD2 | TRBJ2-1 | NA | TRBV19
TGTGCCAGCAGCCCTACGGACAGAGCTGAAGCTTTCTTT | CASSPTDRAEAFF | NA | TRBJ1-1 | NA | TRBV7-3
TGTGCCAGCAGCATCCAGGGGGTAAAGGAGCAGTTCTTC | CASSIQGVKEQFF | TRBD1 | TRBJ2-1 | NA | TRBV9
TGTGCCAGCAGTTACCTGGGACAGATCTATGGCTACACCTTC | CASSYLGQIYGYTF | TRBD1 | TRBJ1-2 | NA | TRBV6-2/TRBV6-3
TGTGCCATCAGTGAGTCGGCGGGGGGGCAAGATACGCAGTATTTT | CAISESAGGQDTQYF | TRBD2 | TRBJ2-3 | NA | TRBV10-3
TGTGCCAGCAGCTTAGTACCAGGGGATGAGAGTAATCAGCCCCAGCATTTT | CASSLVPGDESNQPQHF | NA | TRBJ1-5 | NA | TRBV7-2
TGTGCCAGTAGCTTACAGGGGGCGCGGGGTAAAGCTTTCTTT | CASSLQGARGKAFF | TRBD1 | TRBJ1-1 | NA | TRBV19
TGCGCCAGCAGCCAACTCCGGTCCACGGATTCACCCCTCCACTTT | CASSQLRSTDSPLHF | NA | TRBJ1-6 | few | TRBV4-3
TGTGCCAGCAGTGAACTAGGAGCAGTCCGGGGTGGCTACACCTTC | CASSELGAVRGGYTF | NA | TRBJ1-2 | NA | TRBV2
TGTGCCAGCAGTGAAGCTCGCAGGGGGGAGCTGTTTTTT | CASSEARRGELFF | NA | TRBJ2-2 | NA | TRBV2
TGTGCCAGTGGGGAAACAGGGATAGAAAACACTGAAGCTTTCTTT | CASGETGIENTEAFF | NA | TRBJ1-1 | NA | TRBV19
TGTGCCAGCAGCCCCGTGTTGAACACTGAAGCTTTCTTT | CASSPVLNTEAFF | NA | TRBJ1-1 | NA | TRBV6-5
TGCAGCGTTGAAGGGGAACAGGGCCCCGTCCCACACAATGAGCAGTTCTTC | CSVEGEQGPVPHNEQFF | NA | TRBJ2-1 | NA | TRBV29-1